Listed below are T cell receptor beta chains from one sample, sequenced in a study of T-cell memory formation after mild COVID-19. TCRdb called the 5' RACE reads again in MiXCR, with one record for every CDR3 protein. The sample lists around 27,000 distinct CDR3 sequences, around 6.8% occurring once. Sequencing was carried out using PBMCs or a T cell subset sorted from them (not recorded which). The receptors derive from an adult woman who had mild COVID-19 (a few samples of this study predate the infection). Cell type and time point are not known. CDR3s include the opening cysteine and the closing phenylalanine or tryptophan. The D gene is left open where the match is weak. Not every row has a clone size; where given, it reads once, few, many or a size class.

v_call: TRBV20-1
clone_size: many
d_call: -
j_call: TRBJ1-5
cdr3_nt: TGCAGTGCTAGCGGGGGTATGGGCAATCAGCCCCAGCATTTT
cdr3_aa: CSASGGMGNQPQHF

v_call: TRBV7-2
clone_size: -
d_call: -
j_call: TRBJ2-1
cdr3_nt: TGTGCCAGCAGCGCGGGAAGGGTAGAATCCTACAATGAGCAGTTCTTC
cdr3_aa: CASSAGRVESYNEQFF

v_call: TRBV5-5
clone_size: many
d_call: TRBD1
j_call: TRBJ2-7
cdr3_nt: TGTGCCAGCAGCCTGACAGGGAGAGCCTACGAGCAGTACTTC
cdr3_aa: CASSLTGRAYEQYF

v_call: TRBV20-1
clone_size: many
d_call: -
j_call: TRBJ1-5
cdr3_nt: TGCAGTGCCCTCCCACTCGCAGGGAATCAGCCCCAGCATTTT
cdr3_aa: CSALPLAGNQPQHF

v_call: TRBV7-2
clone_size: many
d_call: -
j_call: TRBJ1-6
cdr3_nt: TGTGCCAGCAGCCTGACCTACGACGGACATTCACCCCTCCACTTT
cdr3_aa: CASSLTYDGHSPLHF

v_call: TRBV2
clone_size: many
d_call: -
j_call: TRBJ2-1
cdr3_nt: TGTGCCAGCAGTGTACGGAAGGAGCAGTTCTTC
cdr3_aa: CASSVRKEQFF

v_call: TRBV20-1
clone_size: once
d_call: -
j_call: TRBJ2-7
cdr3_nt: TGCAGTGCCTTTTCCCCCCTCCGGGACTTAGGCGAGCAGTACTTC
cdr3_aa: CSAFSPLRDLGEQYF

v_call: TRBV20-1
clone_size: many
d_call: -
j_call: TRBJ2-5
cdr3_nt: TGCAGTGCTAGTCTGGCAGGGAGGTCAGAGACCCAGTACTTC
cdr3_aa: CSASLAGRSETQYF

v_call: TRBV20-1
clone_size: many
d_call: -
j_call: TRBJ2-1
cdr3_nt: TGCAGTGCTAGAGATGGGGGGAGTCGTCCTATGAGTGAGCAGTTCTTC
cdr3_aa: CSARDGGSRPMSEQFF

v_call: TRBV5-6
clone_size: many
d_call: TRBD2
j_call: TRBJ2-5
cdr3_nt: TGTGCCAGCAGCTACAGAGGACTAGCGGGAGTTTGGGAGACCCAGTACTTC
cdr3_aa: CASSYRGLAGVWETQYF

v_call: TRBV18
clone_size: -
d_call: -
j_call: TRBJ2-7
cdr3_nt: TGTGCCAGCTCACCACCCAAACATCCCTACGAGCAGTACTTC
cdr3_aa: CASSPPKHPYEQYF

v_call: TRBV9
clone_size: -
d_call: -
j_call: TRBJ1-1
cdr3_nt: TGTGCCACCACGAAGGAAGGAGATATGGACACTGAAGCTTTCTTT
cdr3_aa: CATTKEGDMDTEAFF

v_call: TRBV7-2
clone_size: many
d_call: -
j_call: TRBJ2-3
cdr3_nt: TGTGCCAGCAGCGCCGACGGCCTAACCACAGATACGCAGTATTTT
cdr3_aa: CASSADGLTTDTQYF

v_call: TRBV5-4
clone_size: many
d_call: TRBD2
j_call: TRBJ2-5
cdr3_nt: TGTGCCAGCAGCTCGACGGGGGGGAGCCAAGAGACCCAGTACTTC
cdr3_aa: CASSSTGGSQETQYF

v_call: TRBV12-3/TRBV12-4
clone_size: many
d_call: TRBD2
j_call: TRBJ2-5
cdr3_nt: TGTGCCAGCAGTTTAGCGCAAGCGGGGGGAGAGACCCAGTACTTC
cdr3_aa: CASSLAQAGGETQYF

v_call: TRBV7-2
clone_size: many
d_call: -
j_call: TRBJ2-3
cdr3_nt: TGTGCCAGCAGTGCTTACACAGATACGCAGTATTTT
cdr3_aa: CASSAYTDTQYF

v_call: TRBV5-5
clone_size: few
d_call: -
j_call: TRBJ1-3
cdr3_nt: TGTGCCAGCAGCTTGGGTGTGACGGACAAAAACACCATATATTTT
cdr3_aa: CASSLGVTDKNTIYF

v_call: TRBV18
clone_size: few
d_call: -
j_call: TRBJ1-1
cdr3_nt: TGTGCCAGCTCACCACGGGCAGGGATGAACACTGAAGCTTTCTTT
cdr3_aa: CASSPRAGMNTEAFF

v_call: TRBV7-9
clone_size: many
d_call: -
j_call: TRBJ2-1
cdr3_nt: TGTGCCAGCAGCCCCACATGGGCAGGCGGAACCTACAATGAGCAGTTCTTC
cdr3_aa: CASSPTWAGGTYNEQFF

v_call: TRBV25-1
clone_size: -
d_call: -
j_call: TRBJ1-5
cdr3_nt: TGTGCCAGCAGTGAATTCCAGGGACCATATAGCAATCAGCCCCAGCATTTT
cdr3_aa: CASSEFQGPYSNQPQHF

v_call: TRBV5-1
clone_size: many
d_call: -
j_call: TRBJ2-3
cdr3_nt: TGCGCCAGCAGCAGAGATGGGACAGATACGCAGTATTTT
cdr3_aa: CASSRDGTDTQYF

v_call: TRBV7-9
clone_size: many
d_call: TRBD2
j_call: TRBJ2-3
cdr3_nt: TGTGCCAGCAGCTCCAACCCTAGCGGGGGCACAGATACGCAGTATTTT
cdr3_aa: CASSSNPSGGTDTQYF

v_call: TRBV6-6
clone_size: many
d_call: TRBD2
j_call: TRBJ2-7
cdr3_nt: TGTGCCAGCAGTGGCGGACTAGCGGGGGGCCCTTTTCCCAACGAGCAGTACTTC
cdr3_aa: CASSGGLAGGPFPNEQYF

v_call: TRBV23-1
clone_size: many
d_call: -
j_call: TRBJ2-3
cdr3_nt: TGCGCCAGCAGTCAACTAGATACGCAGTATTTT
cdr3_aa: CASSQLDTQYF

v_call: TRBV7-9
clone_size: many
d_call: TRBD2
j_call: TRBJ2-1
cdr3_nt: TGTGCCAGCAGCTTAGGGATAGCGGGTTACAATGAGCAGTTCTTC
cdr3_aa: CASSLGIAGYNEQFF

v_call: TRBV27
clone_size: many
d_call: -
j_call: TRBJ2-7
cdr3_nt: TGTGCTCATACACGGGGCGAGCAGTACTTC
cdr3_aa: CAHTRGEQYF

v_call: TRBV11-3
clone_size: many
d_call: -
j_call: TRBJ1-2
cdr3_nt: TGTGCCAGCAGCTTCGGTACAGGGCTGAACGGCTACACCTTC
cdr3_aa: CASSFGTGLNGYTF

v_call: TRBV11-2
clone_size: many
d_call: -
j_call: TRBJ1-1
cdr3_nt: TGTGCCAGCAGCCCCAAGGGGGGGAGGATTAATACTGAAGCTTTCTTT
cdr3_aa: CASSPKGGRINTEAFF